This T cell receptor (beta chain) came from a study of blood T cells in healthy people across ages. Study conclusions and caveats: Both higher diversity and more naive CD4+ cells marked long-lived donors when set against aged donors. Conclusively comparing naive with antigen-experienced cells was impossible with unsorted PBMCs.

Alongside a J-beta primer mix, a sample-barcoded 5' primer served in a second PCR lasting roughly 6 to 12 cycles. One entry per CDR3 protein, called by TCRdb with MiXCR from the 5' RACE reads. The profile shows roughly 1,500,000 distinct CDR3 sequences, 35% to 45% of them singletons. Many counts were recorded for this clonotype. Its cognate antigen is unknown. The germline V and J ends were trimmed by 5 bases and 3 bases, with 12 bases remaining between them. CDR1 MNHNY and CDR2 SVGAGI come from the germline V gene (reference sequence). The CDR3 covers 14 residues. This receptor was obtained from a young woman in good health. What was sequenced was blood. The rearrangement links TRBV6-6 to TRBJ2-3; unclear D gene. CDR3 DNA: TGTGCCAGCAGTCAAATAAACCCAACAGATACGCAGTATTTT. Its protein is CASSQINPTDTQYF.